This TCR beta chain is drawn from a study of shared clonotypes between healthy human individuals. As for the study in general: Each donor's CD8 memory used one plate, CD8 naive two, each CD4 subset three.

The CDR3 sequence is 16 residues long. From germline, CDR1 is LGHNA and CDR2 YNFKEQ. V lost 5 bases, J lost 0 bases, and 16 bases lay in between. CD45RO+ cells and CCR7-negative CD45RA+ TemRA cells were combined as CD8 memory. This clone was detected a few times. Several immunoSEQ plates received, in even portions, the genomic DNA of each subset. TCRdb's copy holds only in-frame clones and misses some; the assay was immunoSEQ multiplex PCR. The sample lists under 350,000 clones, around nine tenths seen once, with under 20% in the top ten. The sequenced sample was memory CD8+ T cells sorted from blood. Subset here: CD45RO+ cells pooled with CCR7-negative TemRA cells. The source is a man in his late teens or twenties in good health. The V gene is TRBV4-2, the J gene TRBJ1-1, with D maybe TRBD1 (6 bases). CDR3 DNA sequence: TGTGCCAGCAGCGTGGGGCCAGGGGTCATGAACACTGAAGCTTTCTTT. It specifies CASSVGPGVMNTEAFF.